The sequence of this T cell receptor (beta chain) was determined in a study of cytomegalovirus exposure and HLA in healthy donors. Background on the study: The roughly 130 validation repertoires used the same platform as the 550 to 850 first-cohort repertoires (as reported by a later analysis). Study conclusions and caveats: According to reports, the classifier identified cytomegalovirus status with high specificity and sensitivity. In vitro, a few CMV-associated chains proved specific for CMV antigens. It was found in a later analysis that first-cohort TCR clusters tended to co-occur in the 100 to 150 validation repertoires.

Comments on this clone: What it binds is not known.

Assay used: immunoSEQ multiplex PCR; TCRdb lists only in-frame clones, some missing. The table has approximately 240,000 clones, around nine tenths seen once; the top ten hold around 1.1%. Germline CDR1 and CDR2: KGHSH and LQKENI. V was pared by 1 base and J by 3 bases, with 17 bases of the junction left unmatched. The CDR3 covers 19 residues. Source material: PBMCs. The origin of this receptor is a young woman in good health and CMV-seronegative. The rearrangement joins TRBV18 to TRBJ2-7; 8 bases fit TRBD2. The CDR3 loop reads CASSPLPTSQRGRFYEQYF. DNA for the CDR3: TGTGCCAGCTCACCACTTCCGACCTCCCAGCGGGGGAGATTCTACGAGCAGTACTTC.